The present TCR beta chain was sequenced within a study of T cell changes during pregnancy in multiple sclerosis. The assay was immunoSEQ multiplex PCR, and TCRdb's table has in-frame clones only and misses some. The profile covers some 110,000 clones, with more than 80% appearing a single time and roughly 1.6% taken by the ten largest. Germline V gene data show CDR1 as SGDLS and CDR2 as YYNGEE. The CDR3 is made up of 15 amino acids. The V end was cut by 0 bases, the J end by 5 bases, with 14 bases between. This TCR was sampled from a female donor with multiple sclerosis, enrolled in a pregnancy study. The specimen was peripheral blood, collected before pregnancy. The gene calls are TRBV9 and TRBJ1-1; perhaps TRBD1 as D (5 bases). CDR3 nucleotide sequence: TGTGCCAGCAGCGTAGTGAAGGGGCTAGGAACTGAAGCTTTCTTT. Translation gives CASSVVKGLGTEAFF.